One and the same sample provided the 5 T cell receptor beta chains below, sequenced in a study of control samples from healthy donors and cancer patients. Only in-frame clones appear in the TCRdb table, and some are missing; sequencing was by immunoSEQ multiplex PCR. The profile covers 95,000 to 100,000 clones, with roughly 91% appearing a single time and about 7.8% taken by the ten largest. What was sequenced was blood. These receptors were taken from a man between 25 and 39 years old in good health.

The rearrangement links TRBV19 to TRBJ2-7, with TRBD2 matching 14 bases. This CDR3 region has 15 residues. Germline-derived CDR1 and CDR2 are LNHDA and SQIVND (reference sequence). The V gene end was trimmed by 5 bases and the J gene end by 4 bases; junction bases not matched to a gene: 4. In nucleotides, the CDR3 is TGTGCCAGTAGTCCCGGGACTAGCGGGAGATACGAGCAGTACTTC. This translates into CASSPGTSGRYEQYF.

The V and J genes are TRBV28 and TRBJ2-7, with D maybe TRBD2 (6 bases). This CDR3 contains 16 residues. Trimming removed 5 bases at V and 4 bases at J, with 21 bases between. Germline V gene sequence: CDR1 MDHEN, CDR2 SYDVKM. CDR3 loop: CASSAVERLVTYEQYF. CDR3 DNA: TGTGCCAGCAGTGCCGTGGAACGACTAGTAACATACGAGCAGTACTTC. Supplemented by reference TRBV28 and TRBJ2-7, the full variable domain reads DVKVTQSSRYLVKRTGEKVFLECVQDMDHENMFWYRQDPGLGLRLIYFSYDVKMKEKGDIPEGYSVSREKKERFSLILESASTNQTSMYLCASSAVERLVTYEQYFGPGTRLTVT.

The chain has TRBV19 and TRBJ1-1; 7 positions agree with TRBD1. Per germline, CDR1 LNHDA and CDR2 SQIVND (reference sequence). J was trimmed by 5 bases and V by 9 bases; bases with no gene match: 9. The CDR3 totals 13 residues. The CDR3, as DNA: TGTGCCAGCCAACAGGGGCGACGGACTGAAGCTTTCTTT. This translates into CASQQGRRTEAFF.

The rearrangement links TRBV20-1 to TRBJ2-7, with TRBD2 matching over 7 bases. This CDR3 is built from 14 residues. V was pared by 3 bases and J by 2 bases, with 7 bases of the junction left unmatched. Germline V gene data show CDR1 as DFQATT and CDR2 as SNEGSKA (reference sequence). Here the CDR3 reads CSASPGGGAYEQYV. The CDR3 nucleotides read TGCAGTGCTAGTCCCGGGGGAGGGGCCTACGAGCAGTACGTC.

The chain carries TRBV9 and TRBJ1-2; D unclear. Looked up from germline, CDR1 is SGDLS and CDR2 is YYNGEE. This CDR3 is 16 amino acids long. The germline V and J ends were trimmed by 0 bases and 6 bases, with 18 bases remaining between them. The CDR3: CASSVVGQLPNHGYTF. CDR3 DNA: TGTGCCAGCAGCGTAGTGGGTCAGCTGCCGAACCATGGCTACACCTTC.